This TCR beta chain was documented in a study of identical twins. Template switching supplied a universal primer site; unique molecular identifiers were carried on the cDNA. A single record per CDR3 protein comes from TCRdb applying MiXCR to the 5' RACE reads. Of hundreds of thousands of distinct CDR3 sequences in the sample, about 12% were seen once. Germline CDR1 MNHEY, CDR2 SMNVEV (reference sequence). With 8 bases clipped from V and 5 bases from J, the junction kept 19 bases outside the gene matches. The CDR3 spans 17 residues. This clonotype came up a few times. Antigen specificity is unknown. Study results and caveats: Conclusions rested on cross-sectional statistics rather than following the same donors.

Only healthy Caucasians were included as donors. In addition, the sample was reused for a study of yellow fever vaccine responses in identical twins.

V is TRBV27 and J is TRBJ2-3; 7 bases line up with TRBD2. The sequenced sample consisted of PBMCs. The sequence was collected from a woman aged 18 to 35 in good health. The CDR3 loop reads CASWGGNGQSRGDTQYF. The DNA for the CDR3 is TGTGCCAGCTGGGGGGGAAACGGCCAATCCCGAGGAGATACGCAGTATTTT.